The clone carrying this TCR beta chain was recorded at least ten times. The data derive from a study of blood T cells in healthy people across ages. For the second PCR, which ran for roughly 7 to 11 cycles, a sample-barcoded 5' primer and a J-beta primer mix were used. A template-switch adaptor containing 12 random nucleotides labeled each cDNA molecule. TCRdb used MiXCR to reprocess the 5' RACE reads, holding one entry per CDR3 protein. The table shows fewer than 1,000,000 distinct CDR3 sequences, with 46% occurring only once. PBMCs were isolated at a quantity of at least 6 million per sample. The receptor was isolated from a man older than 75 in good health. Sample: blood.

CDR3 protein: CSVGGAYGYTF. DNA for the CDR3: TGCAGCGTGGGGGGGGCCTATGGCTACACCTTC. The chain recombines TRBV29-1 with TRBJ1-2, with D perhaps TRBD1 (6 bases). Germline V gene lookup returns CDR1 SQVTM and CDR2 ANQGSEA. The V end was cut by 6 bases, the J end by 4 bases, with 9 bases between. This CDR3 comprises 11 residues.